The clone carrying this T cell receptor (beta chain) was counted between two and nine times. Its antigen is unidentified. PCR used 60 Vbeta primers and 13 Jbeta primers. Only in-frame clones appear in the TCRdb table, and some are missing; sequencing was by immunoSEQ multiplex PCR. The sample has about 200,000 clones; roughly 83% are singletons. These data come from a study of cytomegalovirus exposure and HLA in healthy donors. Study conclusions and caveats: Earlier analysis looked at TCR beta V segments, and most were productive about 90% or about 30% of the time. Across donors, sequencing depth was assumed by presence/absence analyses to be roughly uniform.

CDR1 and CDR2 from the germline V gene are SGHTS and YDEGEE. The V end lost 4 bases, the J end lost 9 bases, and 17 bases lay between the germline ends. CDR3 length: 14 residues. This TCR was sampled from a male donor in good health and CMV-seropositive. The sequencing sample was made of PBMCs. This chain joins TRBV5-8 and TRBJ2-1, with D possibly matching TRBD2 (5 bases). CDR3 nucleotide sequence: TGTGCCAGCAGCGCACACAATCGTGCGGGTGAGCAGTTCTTC. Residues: CASSAHNRAGEQFF. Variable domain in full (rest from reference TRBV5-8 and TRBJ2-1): EAGVTQSPTHLIKTRGQQATLRCSPISGHTSVYWYQQALGLGLQFLLWYDEGEERNRGNFPPRFSGRQFPNYSSELNVNALELEDSALYLCASSAHNRAGEQFFGPGTRLTVL.